The T cell receptor (beta chain) under discussion was sequenced for a study of T-cell memory formation after mild COVID-19. Across the whole study: The TCR clusters were mostly specific to one donor.

TCRdb reprocessed the 5' RACE reads with MiXCR, giving one entry per CDR3 protein. The repertoire holds some 160,000 distinct CDR3 sequences, with 10% to 15% as singletons. Findings and caveats of the study: The study found balanced CD4/CD8 in clones contracting day 15 to 85 and a CD4+ lean in later expanders.

This CDR3 is 13 amino acids long. V shed 6 bases and J 4 bases; nucleotides not matched to a gene: 5. From germline, CDR1 is SGHTA and CDR2 FQGNSA. This clonotype was found many times. Its antigen is not identified. Source material: PBMCs or a T cell subset sorted from them (not recorded which). This TCR was recovered from a man between 18 and 29 years old who had mild COVID-19 (a few samples of this study predate the infection). Cell type and time point are not known. The rearrangement joins TRBV7-2 to TRBJ1-2; 7 bases are shared with TRBD1. The CDR3 DNA reads as TGTGCCAGCAGGACACGGGACAGCTATGGCTACACCTTC. This codes for CASRTRDSYGYTF.